The clone carrying this T cell receptor (beta chain) was detected many times. Its antigen is unknown. The hyperthyroidism patients had all been newly diagnosed, and their disease duration was under 2 months. Their ages ranged from 18 to 65 years. This sample is part of a study of T cells in Graves' hyperthyroidism and ophthalmopathy. Researchers took RNA transcripts and amplified the TCR beta CDR3 regions from them. HTBI primers were the set used in a first-round RT-PCR of the TCR CDR3. TCRdb reanalysed the multiplex PCR reads using MiXCR and keeps one entry per CDR3 protein. The sample contains roughly 700,000 distinct CDR3 sequences, 35% of which appear only once. Study-wide results and caveats: Most expanded thyroid clonotypes above 0.001 recurred in blood.

Sequencing was carried out using blood. This TCR derives from a woman aged 40 to 50 with Graves' hyperthyroidism.

The CDR3 nucleotides are TGCAGCGTTGACAGCGCAAGCACAGATACGCAGTATTTT. Translated, it gives CSVDSASTDTQYF. The gene calls are TRBV29-1 and TRBJ2-3; D gene ambiguous. The CDR3 is made up of 13 amino acids. Between the trimmed V and J ends, which lost 3 bases and 0 bases, there was a span of 7 bases. CDR1 and CDR2 from the germline V gene are SQVTM and ANQGSEA.